The 25 T cell receptor beta chains below all came from one sample that was sequenced in a study of T cells in Graves' hyperthyroidism and ophthalmopathy. Regions amplified from RNA transcripts were the TCR beta CDR3 regions. When the TCR CDR3 underwent first-round RT-PCR, the HTBI primer set was used. TCRdb reanalysed the multiplex PCR reads using MiXCR and keeps one entry per CDR3 protein. The sample lists approximately 640,000 distinct CDR3 sequences; roughly 17% were seen once. Material for sequencing was blood. The receptors originated from a woman aged 25 to 39 with Graves' hyperthyroidism.

This chain links TRBV24-1 with TRBJ1-2, with D possibly TRBD1 on 6 matching bases. The CDR3 has 13 residues. Germline V gives CDR1 KGHDR, CDR2 SFDVKD. With 7 bases removed from V and 8 bases from J, the gap between germline ends came to 16 bases. CDR3 nucleotide sequence: TGTGCCACCAGAGGAGTGGGGGGCGAGGGCTACACCTTC. Its protein is CATRGVGGEGYTF.

This clonotype has just a few counts. The gene calls are TRBV28 and TRBJ2-3; TRBD1 aligns across 12 bases. The CDR3 contains 16 residues. The trim removed 6 bases at V and 4 bases at J, leaving 8 bases unmatched. Germline CDR1 and CDR2: MDHEN and SYDVKM. CDR3 sequence: CASSSPGQGAADTQYF. CDR3 bases: TGTGCCAGCAGCTCTCCGGGACAGGGGGCAGCAGATACGCAGTATTTT. Full variable domain (remainder filled in from reference TRBV28 and TRBJ2-3): DVKVTQSSRYLVKRTGEKVFLECVQDMDHENMFWYRQDPGLGLRLIYFSYDVKMKEKGDIPEGYSVSREKKERFSLILESASTNQTSMYLCASSSPGQGAADTQYFGPGTRLTVL.

This clonotype came up many times. The chain joins TRBV30 to TRBJ1-2, with D unresolved. Per the germline V gene, CDR1 is GTSNPN and CDR2 is SVGIG (reference sequence). The CDR3 extends over 15 amino acids. Trimming removed 4 bases from V and 5 bases from J, with 20 bases in between. Here the CDR3 DNA reads TGTGCCTGGAAAAACAGCACCAGGATGATTTATGGCTACACCTTC. Its translation is CAWKNSTRMIYGYTF.

This clonotype was observed many times. The rearrangement links TRBV13 to TRBJ2-1; 10 nucleotides match TRBD2. This CDR3 spans 17 amino acids. In germline, CDR1 is PRHDT, CDR2 FYEKMQ (reference sequence). The ends lost 4 bases at V and 9 bases at J; junction bases unmatched: 15. CDR3 coding DNA: TGTGCCAGCAGCTCAGCGGTACGAGCGGGAGGGCTGGGTGAGCAGTTCTTC. Amino acids: CASSSAVRAGGLGEQFF.

This clonotype was observed a few times. The chain couples TRBV20-1 to TRBJ1-1; D is possibly TRBD1 (5 bases). V was clipped by 7 bases and J by 0 bases, with 21 bases between them. The CDR3 extends over 16 amino acids. Germline values: CDR1 DFQATT, CDR2 SNEGSKA (reference sequence). CDR3 sequence (DNA): TGCAGTGTTCCGTACGGGGACCTACCATTGAACACTGAAGCTTTCTTT. As protein: CSVPYGDLPLNTEAFF.

In this sample, this clonotype turned up many times. J is TRBJ2-1 and V is TRBV12-3 or TRBV12-4; no firm D call. V lost 7 bases to trimming and J lost 2 bases, with 9 bases between them. CDR3 size: 13 residues. This CDR3 is CASTLLTYNEQFF. CDR3 bases: TGTGCCAGCACCCTTCTAACCTACAATGAGCAGTTCTTC.

At least ten counts were recorded for this clonotype. This chain links TRBV18 with TRBJ1-1, with D uncertain. Per the germline V gene, CDR1 is KGHSH and CDR2 is LQKENI. The CDR3 has 13 residues. Trimming took 6 bases from V and 3 from J, leaving 11 bases between them. The DNA for the CDR3 is TGTGCCAGCTCCCTCAAGCGTGACACTGAAGCTTTCTTT. This gives the protein CASSLKRDTEAFF.

The rearrangement uses TRBV28 and TRBJ1-5; D uncertain. CDR1 and CDR2 from the germline V gene are MDHEN and SYDVKM. V was trimmed by 3 bases and J by 2 bases, leaving 11 bases between them. The CDR3 loop spans 15 amino acids. CDR3 sequence (DNA): TGTGCCAGCAGTTTTTTGGAGGGCGGCAATCAGCCCCAGCATTTT. This codes for CASSFLEGGNQPQHF.

This clonotype was recorded many times. The V and J genes are TRBV6-1 and TRBJ2-1, with TRBD1 matching 9 bases. Germline V lookup: CDR1 MNHNS, CDR2 SASEGT. CDR3 size: 16 residues. Unmatched junction bases numbered 10, after V lost 6 bases and J lost 4 bases. CDR3: CASRGPTGGKYNEQFF. The CDR3 bases are TGTGCCAGCAGAGGACCGACAGGGGGGAAATACAATGAGCAGTTCTTC.

This clonotype was detected many times. The chain is built from TRBV7-9 and TRBJ1-1; the D gene is possibly TRBD1 (5 bases). This CDR3 has 14 amino acids. Germline V lookup: CDR1 SEHNR, CDR2 FQNEAQ (reference sequence). Trimming stripped 6 bases from V and 4 bases from J, with 15 bases between. The CDR3 bases are TGTGCCAGCAGTTTGGGGGGGGTAAGCACTGAAGCTTTCTTT. This sequence encodes CASSLGGVSTEAFF.

This clonotype was seen many times. The chain uses TRBV13 and TRBJ2-5; 7 nucleotides align to TRBD1. Trimming cost V 5 bases and J 4 bases; bases outside gene matches: 4. This CDR3 is 13 amino acids long. Germline CDR1 and CDR2: PRHDT and FYEKMQ (reference sequence). The CDR3 coding sequence is TGTGCCAGCAGCCGGAACAGGGGAGAGACCCAGTACTTC. This gives the protein CASSRNRGETQYF.

This clonotype showed up many times. This rearrangement joins TRBV20-1 to TRBJ2-7; perhaps TRBD2 as D (5 bases). V was clipped by 3 bases and J by 12 bases, with 24 bases between them. This CDR3 is 14 amino acids long. The germline gives CDR1 DFQATT, CDR2 SNEGSKA (reference sequence). The CDR3 protein is CSASGLAPQRGPYF. Here the CDR3 DNA reads TGCAGTGCTAGTGGTCTAGCACCTCAGCGCGGGCCGTACTTC.

This chain joins TRBV27 and TRBJ2-2; no definite D call. Per germline, CDR1 MNHEY and CDR2 SMNVEV (reference sequence). The CDR3 has 15 residues. Trimming pared 0 bases from V and 4 bases from J, leaving 9 bases between. The CDR3 here is CASSLSVGSTGELFF. In nucleotides, the CDR3 is TGTGCCAGCAGTTTATCAGTAGGGTCCACCGGGGAGCTGTTTTTT.

This clonotype occurred once. A much bigger clone sits one base away, suggesting this may be a read error. The chain links TRBV5-1 to TRBJ2-3; the D is unclear. The CDR3 is made up of 16 amino acids. Trimming stripped 0 bases from V and 2 bases from J, with 13 bases between. Germline CDR1 and CDR2: SGHRS and YFSETQ. DNA of the CDR3: TGCGCCAGCAGCTTGGCCGAGAAGGCGGCCACAGATACGCAGTATTTT. Amino acid sequence: CASSLAEKAATDTQYF. Together with reference TRBV5-1 and TRBJ2-3, the CDR3 gives the full variable domain: KAGVTQTPRYLIKTRGQQVTLSCSPISGHRSVSWYQQTPGQGLQFLFEYFSETQRNKGNFPGRFSGRQFSNSRSEMNVSTLELGDSALYLCASSLAEKAATDTQYFGPGTRLTVL.

This clonotype was seen many times. The rearrangement uses TRBV11-2 and TRBJ2-5; D is unresolved. Germline V lookup: CDR1 SGHAT, CDR2 FQNNGV. V lost 2 bases and J 5 bases, leaving 6 bases between the germline ends. The CDR3 is 12 residues long. The CDR3 protein is CASSLRPETQYF. The CDR3 nucleotides are TGTGCCAGCAGCTTAAGGCCGGAGACCCAGTACTTC.

This clonotype was recorded many times. The chain has TRBV10-3 and TRBJ2-3; TRBD2 matches 7 bases. This CDR3 has 14 amino acids. The V segment lost 8 bases and the J segment 0 bases; nucleotides outside the gene matches: 5. Germline V lookup: CDR1 ENHRY, CDR2 SYGVKD. CDR3 region: CAIATSRSTDTQYF. For the CDR3, the DNA is TGTGCCATCGCGACTAGCCGGAGCACAGATACGCAGTATTTT.

The sample holds many counts of this clonotype. This chain connects TRBV20-1 to TRBJ1-2, with unresolved D. This CDR3 is built from 11 residues. From germline, CDR1 is DFQATT and CDR2 SNEGSKA (reference sequence). V was clipped by 4 bases and J by 8 bases, with 11 bases between them. In nucleotides, the CDR3 is TGCAGTGCTACCGGGCCCGGGGGCTACACCTTC. The encoded protein is CSATGPGGYTF.

This clonotype was seen only a few times. This chain connects TRBV14 to TRBJ2-7; possibly TRBD2 for D (6 bases). Trimming stripped 6 bases from V and 5 bases from J, with 11 bases between. This CDR3 contains 12 residues. Germline V gene lookup returns CDR1 SGHDN and CDR2 FVKESK. CDR3 in DNA: TGTGCCAGCAGTCAAAGGAGGGACGAGCAGTACTTC. It yields the protein CASSQRRDEQYF.

This clonotype was recorded many times. The chain combines TRBV28 with TRBJ1-2; the match to TRBD1 covers 9 bases. Germline V CDR1 and CDR2: MDHEN, SYDVKM. The CDR3 totals 15 residues. J lost 3 bases, V lost 1 base, and 3 bases had no gene match. CDR3: CASSLFTGGDYGYTF. The CDR3 coding sequence is TGTGCCAGCAGTTTATTCACAGGGGGCGACTATGGCTACACCTTC.

This rearrangement joins TRBV6-1 to TRBJ2-1; TRBD2 agrees at 8 bases. This CDR3 has 18 amino acids. Looked up from germline, CDR1 is MNHNS and CDR2 is SASEGT. The ends lost 5 bases at V and 6 bases at J; junction bases unmatched: 18. The CDR3 reads CASSQKSGWGGLVNEQFF. The DNA of the CDR3 is TGTGCCAGCAGTCAAAAAAGTGGTTGGGGGGGACTAGTCAATGAGCAGTTCTTC.

As to this clonotype: A read error may be the cause here, since a much bigger clone is one base away. The CDR3 sequence: CTSSRGLADFTDTQYF. As DNA, the CDR3 is TGTACCAGCAGCCGCGGACTAGCGGACTTCACAGATACGCAGTATTTT. The V call is TRBV5-1, the J call TRBJ2-3; 10 positions match TRBD2. The germline gives CDR1 SGHRS, CDR2 YFSETQ. There are 16 residues in the CDR3.

This clonotype appeared a few times. This chain links TRBV6-2 or TRBV6-3 with TRBJ2-1; the D gene is possibly TRBD2 (6 bases). The CDR3 runs to 13 residues. The V gene lost 10 bases and the J gene lost 2 bases, with 12 bases spanning the gap. Germline V gene data show CDR1 as MNHEY and CDR2 as SVGEGT. In nucleotides, the CDR3 is TGTGCCACCGCGGGGCCAGCCTACAATGAGCAGTTCTTC. Residues: CATAGPAYNEQFF.

A word on this clonotype: This could be a read error, since a much larger clone is one nucleotide away. The chain carries TRBV29-1 and TRBJ2-1; 9 nucleotides agree with TRBD1. Trimming removed 6 bases from V and 2 bases from J; junction bases left unmatched: 5. Per the germline V gene, CDR1 is SQVTM and CDR2 is ANQGSEA. The CDR3 covers 14 residues. The CDR3 reads CSVPRTGAYNEQFF. CDR3 in DNA: TGCAGCGTACCCAGGACAGGGGCCTACAATGAGCAGTTCTTC.

The rearrangement uses TRBV27 and TRBJ1-6; D gene ambiguous. CDR3 length equals 14 residues. Trimming removed 4 bases at V and 6 bases at J, with 10 bases between. CDR1 and CDR2 from the germline V gene are MNHEY and SMNVEV (reference sequence). CDR3 nucleotides: TGTGCCAGCAGTTCCGGCAGCTTTAATTCACCCCTCCACTTT. Translating it yields CASSSGSFNSPLHF.

With respect to this clonotype: Just one base apart from a much larger clone, this may be a read error. This chain connects TRBV28 to TRBJ2-1; 9 bases match TRBD2. Losses at the gene ends were 4 bases for V and 7 bases for J; bases not matched to a gene: 20. This CDR3 has 19 residues. Per germline, CDR1 MDHEN and CDR2 SYDVKM. Written as DNA, the CDR3 is TGTGCCAGCAGTTCATTTCTCCCGGGGACTAGCCTCACTCGGAATGAGCAGTTCTTC. It translates to CASSSFLPGTSLTRNEQFF.